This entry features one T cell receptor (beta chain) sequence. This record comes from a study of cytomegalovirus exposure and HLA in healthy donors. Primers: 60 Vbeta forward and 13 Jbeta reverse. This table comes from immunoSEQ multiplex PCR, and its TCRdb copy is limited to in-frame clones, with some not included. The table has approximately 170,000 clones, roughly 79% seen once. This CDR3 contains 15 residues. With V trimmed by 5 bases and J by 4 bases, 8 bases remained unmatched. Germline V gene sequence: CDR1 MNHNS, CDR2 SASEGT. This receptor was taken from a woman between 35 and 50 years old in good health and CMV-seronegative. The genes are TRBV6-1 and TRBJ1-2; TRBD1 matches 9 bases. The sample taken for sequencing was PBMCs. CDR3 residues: CASSFRTGDVYGYTF. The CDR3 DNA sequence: TGTGCCAGCAGTTTTAGGACAGGGGATGTCTATGGCTACACCTTC.